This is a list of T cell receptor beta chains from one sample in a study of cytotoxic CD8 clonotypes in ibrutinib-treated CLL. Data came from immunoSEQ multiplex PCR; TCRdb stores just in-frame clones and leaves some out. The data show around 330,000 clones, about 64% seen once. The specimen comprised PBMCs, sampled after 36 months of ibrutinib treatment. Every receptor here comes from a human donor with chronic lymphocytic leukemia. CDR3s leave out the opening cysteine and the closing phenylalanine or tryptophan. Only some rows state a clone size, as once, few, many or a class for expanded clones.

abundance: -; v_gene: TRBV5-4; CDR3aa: ASNRGLGTEAF
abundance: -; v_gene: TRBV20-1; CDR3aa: SARDPRRAT
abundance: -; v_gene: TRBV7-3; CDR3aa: ASSLLHGTLYNEQF
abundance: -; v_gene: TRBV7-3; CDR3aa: ASSFGSGYEQY
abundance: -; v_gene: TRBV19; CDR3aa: ASSTTPTADTQY
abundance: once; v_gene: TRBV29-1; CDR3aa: SAGRGETDTQY
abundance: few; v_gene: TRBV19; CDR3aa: ASSIGAGPNEQY
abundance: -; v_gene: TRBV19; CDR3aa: ASSGRRNSYEQY
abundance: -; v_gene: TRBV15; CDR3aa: ATRKTDRVGEKLF
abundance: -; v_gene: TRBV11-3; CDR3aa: ASSRQPAYEQY
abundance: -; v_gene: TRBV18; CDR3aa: ASSPLPGASSGNTIY
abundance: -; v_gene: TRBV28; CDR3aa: ASSLFSWDRGTYEQY
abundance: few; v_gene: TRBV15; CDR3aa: ATSGGTGVAGELF
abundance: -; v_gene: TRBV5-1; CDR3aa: ASSLGHNEQF
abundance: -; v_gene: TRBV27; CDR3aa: ASSFGRGRGLKETQY
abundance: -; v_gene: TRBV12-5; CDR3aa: ASGLPPGLAGAYEQY
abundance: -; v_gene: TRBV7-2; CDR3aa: ASRQTGGYAF
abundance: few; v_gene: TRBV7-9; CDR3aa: ASSWDRWDTIY
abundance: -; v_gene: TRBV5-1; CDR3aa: ASNPRGVGYEQY
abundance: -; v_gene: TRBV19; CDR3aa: ASMPAGGGIYEQY
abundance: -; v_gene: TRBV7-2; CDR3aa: ASSLRGLAIPYEQY
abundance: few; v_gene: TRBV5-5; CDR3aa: ASSRQPPNTEAF
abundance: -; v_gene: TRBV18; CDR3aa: ASSPITGSNGYT
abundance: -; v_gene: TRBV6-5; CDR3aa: ASSLQGSNEQF
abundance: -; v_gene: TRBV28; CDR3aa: ASSSRQGFRGYT
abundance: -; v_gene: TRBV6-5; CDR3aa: ASTNPLEGTQY
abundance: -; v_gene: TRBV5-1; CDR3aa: ASSRSGVTGELF
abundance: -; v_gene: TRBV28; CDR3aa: ASSLGGGGNEQF
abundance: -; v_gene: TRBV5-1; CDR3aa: ASSLDVPGQGHSYEQY
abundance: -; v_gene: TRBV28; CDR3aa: ASSMTVTEAF
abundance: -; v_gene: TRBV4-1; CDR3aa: ASSPMEASGIREQY
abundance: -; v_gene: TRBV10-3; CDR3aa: AITPGGSSYEQY
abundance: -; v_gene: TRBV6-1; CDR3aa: ASSEADHLPQH
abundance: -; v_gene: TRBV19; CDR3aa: ASSIGQHNTGELF
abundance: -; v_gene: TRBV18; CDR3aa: ASSPPGNSYEQY